This is a list of T cell receptor beta chains from one sample in a study of vaccination effects on CD4 cells after COVID-19. Sequencing used immunoSEQ multiplex PCR; TCRdb keeps in-frame clones, though not all of them. This sample has 22,000 or so clones, with more than 70% found just once. Their antigens remain unidentified. Sequencing used CD4+ T cells from PBMCs cultured with HCoV-229E spike peptides, obtained after COVID-19 vaccination. The receptors were sampled from a human donor who received a COVID-19 vaccine. CDR3s include the opening cysteine and the closing phenylalanine or tryptophan. A D gene is named only where the DNA matches it firmly. Not all rows give a size; the values are once, few, many and, for expanded clones, a class.

TRBV5-1	once	TRBJ2-7	-	TGCGCCAGCAGCCCGGGACCTTCTTACGAGCAGTACTTC	CASSPGPSYEQYF
TRBV30	-	TRBJ1-5	-	TGTGCCTGGAGTTTCTCTTGGGGAAGGCAGCCCCAGCATTTT	CAWSFSWGRQPQHF
TRBV5-1	-	TRBJ1-1	-	TGCGCCAGCAGCTTGGGACGGACTGAAGCTTTCTTT	CASSLGRTEAFF
TRBV7-6	few	TRBJ2-1	-	TGTGCCAGCAGCTTGATCGGGTCCAACTCCTACAATGAGCAGTTCTTC	CASSLIGSNSYNEQFF
TRBV7-9	-	TRBJ2-1	-	TGTGCCAGCAGCTTAGGGACGGCTAATGAGCAGTTCTTC	CASSLGTANEQFF
TRBV25-1	-	TRBJ1-3	-	TGTGCCAGCAGTGAAGTCCAGGGCCTCTCGGGAGACACCATATATTTT	CASSEVQGLSGDTIYF
TRBV19	-	TRBJ2-1	TRBD1	TGTGCCAGTACCATTGGAGAATACAGGGGTTCCTACAATGAGCAGTTCTTC	CASTIGEYRGSYNEQFF
TRBV7-6	-	TRBJ2-4	TRBD1	TGTGCCAGCAGCCTCCGACAGGGACGGGACATTCAGTACTTC	CASSLRQGRDIQYF
TRBV23-1	-	TRBJ2-3	TRBD1	TGCGCCAGCAGACGGAGCGAGGGGGCACGATGCACAGATACGCAGTATTTT	CASRRSEGARCTDTQYF
TRBV19	-	TRBJ1-1	TRBD1	TGTGCCAGTAGTACCAAGACAGGGGGCCACACTGAAGCTTTCTTT	CASSTKTGGHTEAFF
TRBV6-5	-	TRBJ1-5	TRBD1	TGTGCCAGCACCTCAGGGACAGGGATTGAGCCCCAGCATTTT	CASTSGTGIEPQHF
TRBV5-5	-	TRBJ2-3	TRBD2	TGTGCCAGCAGCTTGGCCTCGTATAGCGGGAGAGATACGCAGTATTTT	CASSLASYSGRDTQYF
TRBV5-1	once	TRBJ2-7	-	TGCGCCAGCAGCTCGGGTTCTTACGAGCAGTACTTC	CASSSGSYEQYF